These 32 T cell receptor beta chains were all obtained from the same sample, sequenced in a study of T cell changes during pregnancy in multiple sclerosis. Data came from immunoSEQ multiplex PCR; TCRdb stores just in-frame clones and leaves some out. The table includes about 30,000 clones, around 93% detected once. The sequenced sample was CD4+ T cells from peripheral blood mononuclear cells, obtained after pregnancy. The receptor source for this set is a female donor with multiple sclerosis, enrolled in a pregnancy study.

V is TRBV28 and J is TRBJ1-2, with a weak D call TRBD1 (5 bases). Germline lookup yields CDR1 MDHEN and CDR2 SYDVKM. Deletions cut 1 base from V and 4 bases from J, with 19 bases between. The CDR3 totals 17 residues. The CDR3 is CASSLFGDGRDLYGYTF. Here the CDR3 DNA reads TGTGCCAGCAGTTTATTCGGGGACGGGCGGGATCTCTATGGCTACACCTTC.

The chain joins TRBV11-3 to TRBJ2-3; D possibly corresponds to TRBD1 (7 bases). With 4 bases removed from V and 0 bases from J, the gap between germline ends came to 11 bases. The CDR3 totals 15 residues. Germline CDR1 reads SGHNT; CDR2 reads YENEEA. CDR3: CASSSRGASTDTQYF. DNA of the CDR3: TGTGCCAGCAGCTCCAGGGGGGCGAGCACAGATACGCAGTATTTT. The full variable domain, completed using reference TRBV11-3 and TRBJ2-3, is EAGVVQSPRYKIIEKKQPVAFWCNPISGHNTLYWYLQNLGQGPELLIRYENEEAVDDSQLPKDRFSAERLKGVDSTLKIQPAELGDSAVYLCASSSRGASTDTQYFGPGTRLTVL.

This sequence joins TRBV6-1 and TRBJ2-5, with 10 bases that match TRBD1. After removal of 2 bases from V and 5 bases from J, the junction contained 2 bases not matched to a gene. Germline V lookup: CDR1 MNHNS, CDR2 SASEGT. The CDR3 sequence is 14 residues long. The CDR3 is CASSERTGGETQYF. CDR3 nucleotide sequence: TGTGCCAGCAGTGAACGGACAGGGGGTGAGACCCAGTACTTC.

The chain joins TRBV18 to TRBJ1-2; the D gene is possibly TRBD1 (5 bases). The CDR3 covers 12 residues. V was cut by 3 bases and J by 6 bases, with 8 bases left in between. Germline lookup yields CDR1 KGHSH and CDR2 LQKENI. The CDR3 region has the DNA TGTGCCAGCTCACCGGCAGGGCATGGCTACACCTTC. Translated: CASSPAGHGYTF. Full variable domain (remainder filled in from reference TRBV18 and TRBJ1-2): NAGVMQNPRHLVRRRGQEARLRCSPMKGHSHVYWYRQLPEEGLKFMVYLQKENIIDESGMPKERFSAEFPKEGPSILRIQQVVRGDSAAYFCASSPAGHGYTFGSGTRLTVV.

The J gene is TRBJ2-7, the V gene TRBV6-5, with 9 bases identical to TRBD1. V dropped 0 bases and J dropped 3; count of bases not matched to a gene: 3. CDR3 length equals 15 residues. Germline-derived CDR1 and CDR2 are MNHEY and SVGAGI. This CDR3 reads CASSYSAGQGYEQYF. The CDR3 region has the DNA TGTGCCAGCAGTTACTCAGCGGGACAGGGCTACGAGCAGTACTTC.

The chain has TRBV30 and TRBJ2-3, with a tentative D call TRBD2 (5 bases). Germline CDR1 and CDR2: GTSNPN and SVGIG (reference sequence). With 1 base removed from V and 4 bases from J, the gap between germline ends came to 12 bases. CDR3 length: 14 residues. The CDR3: CAWSDSGGPDTQYF. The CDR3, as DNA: TGTGCCTGGAGTGACAGCGGTGGCCCAGATACGCAGTATTTT. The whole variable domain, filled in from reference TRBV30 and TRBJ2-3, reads SQTIHQWPATLVQPVGSPLSLECTVEGTSNPNLYWYRQAAGRGLQLLFYSVGIGQISSEVPQNLSASRPQDRQFILSSKKLLLSDSGFYLCAWSDSGGPDTQYFGPGTRLTVL.

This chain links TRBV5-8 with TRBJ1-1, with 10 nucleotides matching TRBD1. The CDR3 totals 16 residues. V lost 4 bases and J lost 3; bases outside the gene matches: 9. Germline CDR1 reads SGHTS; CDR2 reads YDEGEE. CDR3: CASSLLTGGKDTEAFF. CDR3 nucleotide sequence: TGTGCCAGCAGCCTACTGACAGGGGGCAAGGACACTGAAGCTTTCTTT.

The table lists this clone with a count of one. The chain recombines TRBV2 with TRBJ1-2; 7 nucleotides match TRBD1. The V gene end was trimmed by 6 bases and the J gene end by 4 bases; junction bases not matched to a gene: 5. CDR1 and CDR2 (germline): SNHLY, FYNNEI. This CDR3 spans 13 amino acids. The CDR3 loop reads CASSKGQSYGYTF. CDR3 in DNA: TGTGCCAGCAGCAAGGGACAGAGCTATGGCTACACCTTC. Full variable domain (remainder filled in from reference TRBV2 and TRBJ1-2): EPEVTQTPSHQVTQMGQEVILRCVPISNHLYFYWYRQILGQKVEFLVSFYNNEISEKSEIFDDQFSVERPDGSNFTLKIRSTKLEDSAMYFCASSKGQSYGYTFGSGTRLTVV.

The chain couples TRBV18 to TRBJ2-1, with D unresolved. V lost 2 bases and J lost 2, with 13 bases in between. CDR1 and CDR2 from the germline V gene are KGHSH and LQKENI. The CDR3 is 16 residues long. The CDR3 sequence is CASSPVVGYAYNEQFF. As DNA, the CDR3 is TGTGCCAGCTCACCAGTAGTCGGGTATGCCTACAATGAGCAGTTCTTC.

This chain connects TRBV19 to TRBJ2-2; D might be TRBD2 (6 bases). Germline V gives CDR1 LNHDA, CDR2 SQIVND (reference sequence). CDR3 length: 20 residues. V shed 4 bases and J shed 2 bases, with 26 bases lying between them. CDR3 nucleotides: TGTGCCAGTAGTACCCCCCTCCCGGGAGCAACAGCCCGAAACACCGGGGAGCTGTTTTTT. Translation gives CASSTPLPGATARNTGELFF.

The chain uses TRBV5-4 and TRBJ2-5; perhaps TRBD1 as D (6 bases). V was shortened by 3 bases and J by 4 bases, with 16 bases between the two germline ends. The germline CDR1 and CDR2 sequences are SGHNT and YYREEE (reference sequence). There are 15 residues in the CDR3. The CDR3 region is CASSWSGIGGETQYF. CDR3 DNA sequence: TGTGCCAGCAGCTGGTCGGGGATAGGGGGAGAGACCCAGTACTTC.

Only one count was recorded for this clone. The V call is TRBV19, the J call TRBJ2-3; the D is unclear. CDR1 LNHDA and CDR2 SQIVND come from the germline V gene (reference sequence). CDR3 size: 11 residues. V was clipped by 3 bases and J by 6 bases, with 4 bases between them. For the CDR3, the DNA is TGTGCCAGTAGTATCGGGGATACGCAGTATTTT. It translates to CASSIGDTQYF.

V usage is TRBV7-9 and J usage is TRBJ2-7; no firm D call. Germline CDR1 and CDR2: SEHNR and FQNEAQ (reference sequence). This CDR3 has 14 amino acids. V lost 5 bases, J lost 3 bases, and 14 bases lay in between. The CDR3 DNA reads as TGTGCCAGCAGCCCCCTTGGAGTTTACTACGAGCAGTACTTC. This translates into CASSPLGVYYEQYF. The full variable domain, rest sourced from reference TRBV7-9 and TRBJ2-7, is DTGVSQNPRHKITKRGQNVTFRCDPISEHNRLYWYRQTLGQGPEFLTYFQNEAQLEKSRLLSDRFSAERPKGSFSTLEIQRTEQGDSAMYLCASSPLGVYYEQYFGPGTRLTVT.

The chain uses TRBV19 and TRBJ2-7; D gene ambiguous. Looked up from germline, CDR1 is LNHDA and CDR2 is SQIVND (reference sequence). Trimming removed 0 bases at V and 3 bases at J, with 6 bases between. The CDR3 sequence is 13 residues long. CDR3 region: CASSIDFGYEQYF. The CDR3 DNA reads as TGTGCCAGTAGTATAGATTTCGGCTACGAGCAGTACTTC.

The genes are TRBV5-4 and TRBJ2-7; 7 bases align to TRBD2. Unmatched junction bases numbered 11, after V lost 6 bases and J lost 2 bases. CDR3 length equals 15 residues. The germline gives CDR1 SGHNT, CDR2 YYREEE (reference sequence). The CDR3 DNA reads TGTGCCAGCACTATCGGCGGGAGTGGCCCCTACGAGCAGTACTTC. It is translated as CASTIGGSGPYEQYF.

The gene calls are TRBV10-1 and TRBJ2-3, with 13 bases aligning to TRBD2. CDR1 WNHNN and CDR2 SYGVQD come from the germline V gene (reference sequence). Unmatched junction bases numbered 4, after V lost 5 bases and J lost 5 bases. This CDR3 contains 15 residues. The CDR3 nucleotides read TGCGCCAGCAGTATACTAGCGGGAGGGGTAGATACGCAGTATTTT. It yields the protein CASSILAGGVDTQYF.

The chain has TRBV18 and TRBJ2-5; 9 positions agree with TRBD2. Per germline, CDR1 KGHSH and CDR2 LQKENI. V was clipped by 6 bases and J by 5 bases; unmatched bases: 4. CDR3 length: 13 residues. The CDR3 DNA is TGTGCCAGCTCGGGGACTAGCAGGGAGACCCAGTACTTC. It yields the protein CASSGTSRETQYF.

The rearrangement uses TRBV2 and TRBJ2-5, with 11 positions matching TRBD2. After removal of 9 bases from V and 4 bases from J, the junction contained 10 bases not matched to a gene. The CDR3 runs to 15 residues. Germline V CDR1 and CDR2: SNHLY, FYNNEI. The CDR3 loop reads CASSDRGTSGETQYF. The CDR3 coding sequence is TGTGCCAGTTCCGACCGGGGGACTAGCGGAGAGACCCAGTACTTC. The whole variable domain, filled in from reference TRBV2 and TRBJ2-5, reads EPEVTQTPSHQVTQMGQEVILRCVPISNHLYFYWYRQILGQKVEFLVSFYNNEISEKSEIFDDQFSVERPDGSNFTLKIRSTKLEDSAMYFCASSDRGTSGETQYFGPGTRLLVL.

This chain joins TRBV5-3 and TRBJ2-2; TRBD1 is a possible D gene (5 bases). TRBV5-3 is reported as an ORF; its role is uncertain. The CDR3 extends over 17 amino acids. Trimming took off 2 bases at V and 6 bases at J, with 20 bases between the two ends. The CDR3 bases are TGTGCCAGAAGCTTAATGACAGATACGGCTGGACCCGGGGAGCTGTTTTTT. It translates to CARSLMTDTAGPGELFF.

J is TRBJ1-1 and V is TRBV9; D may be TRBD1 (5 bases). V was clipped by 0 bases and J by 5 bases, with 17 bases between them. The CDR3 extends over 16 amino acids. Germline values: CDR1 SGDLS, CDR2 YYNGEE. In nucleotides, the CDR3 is TGTGCCAGCAGCGTAGCTTTAGACACCGGGGGAACTGAAGCTTTCTTT. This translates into CASSVALDTGGTEAFF.

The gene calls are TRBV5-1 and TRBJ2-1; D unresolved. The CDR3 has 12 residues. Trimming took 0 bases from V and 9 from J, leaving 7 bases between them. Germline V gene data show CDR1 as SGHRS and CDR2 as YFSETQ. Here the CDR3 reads CASSLEFREQFF. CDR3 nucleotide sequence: TGCGCCAGCAGCTTGGAATTCCGTGAGCAGTTCTTC.

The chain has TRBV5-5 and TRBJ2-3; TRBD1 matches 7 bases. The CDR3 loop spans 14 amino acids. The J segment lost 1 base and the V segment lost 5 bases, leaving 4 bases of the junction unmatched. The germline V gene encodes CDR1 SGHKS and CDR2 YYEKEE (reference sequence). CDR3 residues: CASRTTGGTDTQYF. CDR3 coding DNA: TGTGCCAGCAGAACTACAGGGGGCACAGATACGCAGTATTTT.

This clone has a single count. CDR3 region: CASSQESVGRTYEQYF. CDR3 DNA sequence: TGCGCCAGCAGCCAAGAGTCGGTAGGGAGAACGTACGAGCAGTACTTC. This chain links TRBV4-1 with TRBJ2-7, with D perhaps TRBD2 (5 bases). CDR1 MGHRA and CDR2 YSYEKL come from the germline V gene. With 0 bases removed from V and 4 bases from J, the gap between germline ends came to 16 bases. CDR3 length equals 16 residues.

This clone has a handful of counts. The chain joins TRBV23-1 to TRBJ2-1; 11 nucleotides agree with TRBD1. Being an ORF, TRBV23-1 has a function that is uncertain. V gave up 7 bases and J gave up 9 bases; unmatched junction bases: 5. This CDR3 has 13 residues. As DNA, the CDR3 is TGCGCCAGCACAAGGGACAGGGGGATTGAGCAGTTCTTC. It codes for CASTRDRGIEQFF.

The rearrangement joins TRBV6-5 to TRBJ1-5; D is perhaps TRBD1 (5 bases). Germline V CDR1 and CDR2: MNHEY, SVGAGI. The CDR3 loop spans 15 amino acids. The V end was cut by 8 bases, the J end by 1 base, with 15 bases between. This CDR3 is CASGARGGSNQPQHF. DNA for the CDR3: TGTGCCAGCGGGGCGCGGGGCGGGAGCAATCAGCCCCAGCATTTT.

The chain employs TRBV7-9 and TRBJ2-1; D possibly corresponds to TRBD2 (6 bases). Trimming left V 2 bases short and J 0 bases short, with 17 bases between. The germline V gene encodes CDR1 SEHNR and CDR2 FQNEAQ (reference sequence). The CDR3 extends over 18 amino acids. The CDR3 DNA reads TGTGCCAGCAGCTTAAAAAAGGACTACCTGAGCTCCTACAATGAGCAGTTCTTC. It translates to CASSLKKDYLSSYNEQFF.

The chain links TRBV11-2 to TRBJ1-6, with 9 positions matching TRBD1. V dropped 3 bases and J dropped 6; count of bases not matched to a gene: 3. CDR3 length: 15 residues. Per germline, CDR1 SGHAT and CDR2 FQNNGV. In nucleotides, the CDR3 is TGTGCCAGCAGCTTGGGGGGACAGGGTAATTCACCCCTCCACTTT. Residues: CASSLGGQGNSPLHF.

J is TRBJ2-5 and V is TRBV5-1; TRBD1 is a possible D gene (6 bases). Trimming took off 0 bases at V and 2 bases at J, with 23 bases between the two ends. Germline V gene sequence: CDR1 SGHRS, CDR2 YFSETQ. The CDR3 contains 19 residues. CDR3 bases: TGCGCCAGCAGCTTGGCAGCTACGAGCAGAGGGGGACGGCAAGAGACCCAGTACTTC. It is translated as CASSLAATSRGGRQETQYF. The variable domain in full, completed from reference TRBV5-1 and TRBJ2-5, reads KAGVTQTPRYLIKTRGQQVTLSCSPISGHRSVSWYQQTPGQGLQFLFEYFSETQRNKGNFPGRFSGRQFSNSRSEMNVSTLELGDSALYLCASSLAATSRGGRQETQYFGPGTRLLVL.

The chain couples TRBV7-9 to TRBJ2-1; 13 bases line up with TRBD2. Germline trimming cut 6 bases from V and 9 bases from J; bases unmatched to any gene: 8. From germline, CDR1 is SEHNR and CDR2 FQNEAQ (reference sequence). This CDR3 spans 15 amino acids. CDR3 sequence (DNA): TGTGCCAGCAGTCGCGGACTAGCGGGAGAGGGTGAGCAGTTCTTC. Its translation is CASSRGLAGEGEQFF.

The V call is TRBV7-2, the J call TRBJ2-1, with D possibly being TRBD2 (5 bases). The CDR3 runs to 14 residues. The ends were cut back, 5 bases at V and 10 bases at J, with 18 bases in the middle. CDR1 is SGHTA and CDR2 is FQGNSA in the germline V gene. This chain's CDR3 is CASSRQGAPGEQFF. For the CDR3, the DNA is TGTGCCAGCAGCCGGCAAGGAGCCCCGGGGGAGCAGTTCTTC. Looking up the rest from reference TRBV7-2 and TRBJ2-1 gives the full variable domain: GAGVSQSPSNKVTEKGKDVELRCDPISGHTALYWYRQSLGQGLEFLIYFQGNSAPDKSGLPSDRFSAERTGGSVSTLTIQRTQQEDSAVYLCASSRQGAPGEQFFGPGTRLTVL.

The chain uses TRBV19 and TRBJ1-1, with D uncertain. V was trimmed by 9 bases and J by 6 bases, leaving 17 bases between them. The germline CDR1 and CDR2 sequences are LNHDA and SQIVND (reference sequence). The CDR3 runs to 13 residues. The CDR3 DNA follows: TGTGCCAGCCGTTATGGAGCGACCGCTGAAGCTTTCTTT. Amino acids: CASRYGATAEAFF.

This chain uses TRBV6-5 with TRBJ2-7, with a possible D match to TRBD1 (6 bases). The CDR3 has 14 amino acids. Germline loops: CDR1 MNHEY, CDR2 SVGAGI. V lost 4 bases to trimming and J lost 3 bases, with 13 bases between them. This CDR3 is CASSSHTGNYEQYF. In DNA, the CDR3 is TGTGCCAGCAGTTCCCACACAGGGAACTACGAGCAGTACTTC.